This is a list of T cell receptor beta chains from one sample in a study of shared clonotypes between healthy human individuals. TCRdb keeps only in-frame clones here, not all; method: immunoSEQ multiplex PCR. This table has more than 550,000 clones, about 92% appearing once. The sample was naive CD8+ T cells sorted from blood. Receptors were obtained from a man aged 25 to 40 in good health. The CDR3 runs from the conserved cysteine through the conserved F or W. The D gene is left open where the match is weak. Not all rows give a size; the values are once, few, many and, for expanded clones, a class.

TRBV6-1	NA	TRBJ1-1	NA	TGTGCCAGCAGTGAAGCGCTCTACGGCTTGAAGCCAGGGATGAACACTGAAGCTTTCTTT	CASSEALYGLKPGMNTEAFF
TRBV4-3	NA	TRBJ1-1	NA	TGCGCCAGCAGCCAAGATTGGCGGGGTGAAGCTGAAGCTTTCTTT	CASSQDWRGEAEAFF
TRBV15	TRBD1	TRBJ1-2	NA	TGTGCCACCAGCAGAGATAGCGCCGGGGACAGGGTCTACTATGGCTACACCTTC	CATSRDSAGDRVYYGYTF
TRBV5-1	TRBD1	TRBJ2-7	NA	TGCGCCAGCAGCTTGGCCGCAGGGGGCGGATACGAGCAGTACTTC	CASSLAAGGGYEQYF
TRBV7-6	NA	TRBJ2-1	NA	TGTGCCAGCAGCTCGGACAGCCGATACAATGAGCAGTTCTTC	CASSSDSRYNEQFF
TRBV2	NA	TRBJ2-3	few	TGTGCCAGTCTCCTTCGCACAGATACGCAGTATTTT	CASLLRTDTQYF
TRBV2	NA	TRBJ2-5	NA	TGTGCCAGCAGTGATTTGACTACGATGGGGGAGACCCAGTACTTC	CASSDLTTMGETQYF
TRBV9	TRBD1	TRBJ2-7	NA	TGTGCCAGCGGGACAGTCTACGAGCAGTACTTC	CASGTVYEQYF
TRBV29-1	NA	TRBJ2-5	NA	TGCAGCGTTGAAGGTGGGACGGGAGAGACCCAGTACTTC	CSVEGGTGETQYF
TRBV6-5	NA	TRBJ2-3	NA	TGTGCCAGTTTGCAGGGTAGCACAGATACGCAGTATTTT	CASLQGSTDTQYF
TRBV7-6	NA	TRBJ2-3	NA	TGTGCCAGCAGCTTGAACAGTGGCGCAGATACGCAGTATTTT	CASSLNSGADTQYF
TRBV7-9	NA	TRBJ1-4	NA	TGTGCCAGCAGCTTCCAGGGCTTTCGTGAAAAACTGTTTTTT	CASSFQGFREKLFF
TRBV25-1	TRBD2	TRBJ2-7	few	TGTGCCAGCGGTCATTTAGCGGGAGAGGTCGGCGAGCAGTACTTC	CASGHLAGEVGEQYF
TRBV9	TRBD2	TRBJ2-1	once	TGTGCCAGCAGCGTAGAGGCTAGCGGGAGCTCCTACAATGAGCAGTTCTTC	CASSVEASGSSYNEQFF
TRBV7-9	TRBD1	TRBJ2-7	NA	TGTGCCAGCAGTAAAGAACAGGGGGGTTCCTACGAGCAGTACTTC	CASSKEQGGSYEQYF
TRBV10-3	TRBD1	TRBJ2-1	NA	TGTGCCATCAGTGACAAGGGGACAGGGGGCAATGAGCAGTTCTTC	CAISDKGTGGNEQFF
TRBV10-1	TRBD2	TRBJ2-7	NA	TGCGCCAGCAGTGATGGGCTAGCGGGAGGGCCTGGGTACGAGCAGTACTTC	CASSDGLAGGPGYEQYF
TRBV18	NA	TRBJ2-7	NA	TGTGCCAGCTCATTGGAGGACTACGAGCAGTACTTC	CASSLEDYEQYF